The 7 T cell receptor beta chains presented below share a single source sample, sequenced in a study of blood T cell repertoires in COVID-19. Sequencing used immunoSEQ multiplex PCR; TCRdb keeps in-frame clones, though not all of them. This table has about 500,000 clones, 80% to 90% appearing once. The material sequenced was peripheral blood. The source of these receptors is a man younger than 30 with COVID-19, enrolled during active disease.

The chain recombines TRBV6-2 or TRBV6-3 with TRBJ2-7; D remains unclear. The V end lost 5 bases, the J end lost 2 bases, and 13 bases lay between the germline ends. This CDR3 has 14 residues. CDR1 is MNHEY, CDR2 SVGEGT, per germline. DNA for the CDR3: TGTGCCAGCAGTATAGCCCAAACCCCCTACGAGCAGTACTTC. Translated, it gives CASSIAQTPYEQYF.

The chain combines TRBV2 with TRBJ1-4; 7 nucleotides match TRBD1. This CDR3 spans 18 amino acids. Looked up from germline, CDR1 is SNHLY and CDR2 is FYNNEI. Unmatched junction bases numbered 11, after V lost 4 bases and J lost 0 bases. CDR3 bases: TGTGCCAGCAGTGGCGTACAGGGGAACCCTACAACTAATGAAAAACTGTTTTTT. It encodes CASSGVQGNPTTNEKLFF.

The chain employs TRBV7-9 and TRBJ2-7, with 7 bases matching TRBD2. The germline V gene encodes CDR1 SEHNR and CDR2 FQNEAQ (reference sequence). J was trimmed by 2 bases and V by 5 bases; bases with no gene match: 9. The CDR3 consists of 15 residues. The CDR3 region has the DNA TGTGCCAGCAGCCCAAGAGGGACTAATACCTACGAGCAGTACTTC. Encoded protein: CASSPRGTNTYEQYF.

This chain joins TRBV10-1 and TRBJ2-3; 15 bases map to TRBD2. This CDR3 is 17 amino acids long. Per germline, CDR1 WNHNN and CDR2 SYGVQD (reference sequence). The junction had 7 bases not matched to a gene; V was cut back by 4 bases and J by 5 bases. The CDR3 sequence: CASSAGLAGGGGDTQYF. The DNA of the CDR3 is TGCGCCAGCAGTGCCGGACTAGCGGGAGGGGGCGGAGATACGCAGTATTTT.

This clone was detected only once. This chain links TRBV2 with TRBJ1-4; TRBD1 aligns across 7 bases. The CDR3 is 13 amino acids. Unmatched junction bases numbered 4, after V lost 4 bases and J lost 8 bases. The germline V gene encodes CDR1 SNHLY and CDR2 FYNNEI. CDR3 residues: CASSGDREEKLFF. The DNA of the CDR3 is TGTGCCAGCAGTGGGGACAGAGAAGAAAAACTGTTTTTT.

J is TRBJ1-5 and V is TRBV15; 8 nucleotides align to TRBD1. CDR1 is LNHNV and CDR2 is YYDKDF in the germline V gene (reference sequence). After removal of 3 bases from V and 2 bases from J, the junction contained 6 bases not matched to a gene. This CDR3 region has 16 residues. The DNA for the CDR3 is TGTGCCACCAGCAGGGGGGAGGACAGGGGCAATCAGCCCCAGCATTTT. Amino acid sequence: CATSRGEDRGNQPQHF.

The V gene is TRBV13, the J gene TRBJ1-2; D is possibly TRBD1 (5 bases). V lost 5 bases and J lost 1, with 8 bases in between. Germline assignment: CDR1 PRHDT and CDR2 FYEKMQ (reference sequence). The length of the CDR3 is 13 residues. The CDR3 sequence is CASSQTVNYGYTF. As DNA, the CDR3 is TGTGCCAGCAGCCAGACAGTTAACTATGGCTACACCTTC.